A single sample is the source of the 24 T cell receptor beta chains below, sequenced in a study of blood T cell repertoires in COVID-19. Sequenced by immunoSEQ multiplex PCR; TCRdb stores in-frame clones only, minus some. This table holds 150,000 to 200,000 clones, roughly 87% found once. The sequenced sample was peripheral blood. The source is a human donor in a cohort sampled during active COVID-19.

The chain uses TRBV30 and TRBJ1-3; D might be TRBD1 (5 bases). In germline, CDR1 is GTSNPN, CDR2 SVGIG (reference sequence). CDR3 length: 14 residues. Trimming took 4 bases from V and 2 from J, leaving 12 bases between them. The CDR3 nucleotides read TGTGCCTGGACCCACGGGGGAACTGGAAACACCATATATTTT. Translated: CAWTHGGTGNTIYF.

J is TRBJ2-1 and V is TRBV10-1; 10 bases are shared with TRBD2. The CDR3 runs 16 residues. CDR1 WNHNN and CDR2 SYGVQD come from the germline V gene (reference sequence). The trim removed 2 bases at V and 6 bases at J, leaving 7 bases unmatched. CDR3 coding DNA: TGCGCCAGCAGTGAGGTTCGAGCGGGAGGGCCCAATGAGCAGTTCTTC. Its protein is CASSEVRAGGPNEQFF.

The rearrangement uses TRBV6-1 and TRBJ1-2, with D unresolved. This CDR3 spans 15 amino acids. Deletions cut 0 bases from V and 0 bases from J, with 8 bases between. The germline V gene has CDR1 MNHNS and CDR2 SASEGT. The CDR3 sequence is CASSEAHSPNYGYTF. CDR3 sequence (DNA): TGTGCCAGCAGTGAAGCTCACTCGCCTAACTATGGCTACACCTTC.

V is TRBV20-1 and J is TRBJ1-1; the D is unclear. The CDR3 sequence is 12 residues long. Germline V lookup: CDR1 DFQATT, CDR2 SNEGSKA (reference sequence). V gave up 3 bases and J gave up 5 bases, with 10 bases separating them. The DNA of the CDR3 is TGCAGTGCTAGTCTCGGGGTTACTGAAGCTTTCTTT. Amino acid sequence: CSASLGVTEAFF.

This chain links TRBV7-2 with TRBJ1-2, with D uncertain. Germline assignment: CDR1 SGHTA and CDR2 FQGNSA. Trimming took off 3 bases at V and 6 bases at J, with 14 bases between the two ends. There are 14 residues in the CDR3. The CDR3 DNA is TGTGCCAGCAGCTTGGGAGACGGTTCACATGGCTACACCTTC. Protein: CASSLGDGSHGYTF. Together with reference TRBV7-2 and TRBJ1-2, the CDR3 gives the full variable domain: GAGVSQSPSNKVTEKGKDVELRCDPISGHTALYWYRQSLGQGLEFLIYFQGNSAPDKSGLPSDRFSAERTGGSVSTLTIQRTQQEDSAVYLCASSLGDGSHGYTFGSGTRLTVV.

The chain has TRBV3-1 (or the pseudogene TRBV3-2) and TRBJ1-3; a possible D gene is TRBD1 (5 bases). Trimming cost V 5 bases and J 4 bases, with 18 bases left between them. Germline CDR1 and CDR2: LGHDT and YNNKEL (reference sequence). The CDR3 extends over 16 amino acids. The CDR3 protein is CASSGPTVRLGNTIYF. DNA of the CDR3: TGTGCCAGCAGCGGACCGACAGTAAGGTTAGGAAACACCATATATTTT.

J is TRBJ2-7 and V is TRBV28; TRBD1 is a possible D gene (6 bases). CDR3 length: 14 amino acids. In germline, CDR1 is MDHEN, CDR2 SYDVKM. Trimming cost V 4 bases and J 6 bases, with 16 bases left between them. This CDR3 is CASSSGHGFSEQYF. The DNA of the CDR3 is TGTGCCAGCAGTTCGGGACACGGATTCTCCGAGCAGTACTTC.

This clone has a single count. The gene calls are TRBV5-1 and TRBJ2-7, with TRBD1 matching 9 bases. Germline CDR1 is SGHRS and CDR2 is YFSETQ. CDR3 size: 14 residues. V shed 5 bases, J shed 5 bases, and the junction held 8 bases outside the gene matches. The CDR3 loop is CASRIGQGNHEQYF. CDR3 in DNA: TGCGCCAGCAGGATAGGACAGGGGAACCACGAGCAGTACTTC.

The chain employs TRBV11-3 and TRBJ2-7; D is ambiguous. The CDR3 extends over 13 amino acids. Trimming stripped 5 bases from V and 0 bases from J, with 8 bases between. Germline assignment: CDR1 SGHNT and CDR2 YENEEA. In DNA form, the CDR3 reads TGTGCCAGCAGCCCGGAGAGCTCCTACGAGCAGTACTTC. Protein: CASSPESSYEQYF.

This sequence joins TRBV9 and TRBJ2-5; no firm D call. CDR1 is SGDLS, CDR2 YYNGEE, per germline. V lost 0 bases and J lost 5, with 11 bases in between. The CDR3 is made up of 14 amino acids. The CDR3 spells CASSVGERGETQYF. The CDR3 DNA follows: TGTGCCAGCAGCGTAGGCGAGCGTGGGGAGACCCAGTACTTC.

The chain combines TRBV28 with TRBJ1-6; 8 nucleotides match TRBD1. Unmatched junction bases numbered 4, after V lost 5 bases and J lost 1 base. Germline V lookup: CDR1 MDHEN, CDR2 SYDVKM. This CDR3 is 16 amino acids long. The CDR3 region is CASSEQGDSYNSPLHF. For the CDR3, the DNA is TGTGCCAGCAGTGAACAGGGGGATTCCTATAATTCACCCCTCCACTTT.

The chain uses TRBV7-9 and TRBJ1-1; 7 positions agree with TRBD1. CDR1 is SEHNR and CDR2 is FQNEAQ in the germline V gene (reference sequence). This CDR3 has 15 residues. V shed 1 base, J shed 10 bases, and the junction held 12 bases outside the gene matches. The CDR3 region has the DNA TGTGCCAGCAGCTTAGGCATAGGGGGCTCGGAGTCAGCTTTCTTT. Protein: CASSLGIGGSESAFF.

The chain links TRBV9 to TRBJ2-7; 7 bases agree with TRBD2. The CDR3 runs 16 residues. Trimming removed 4 bases from V and 0 bases from J; junction bases left unmatched: 10. Per the germline V gene, CDR1 is SGDLS and CDR2 is YYNGEE. CDR3 DNA: TGTGCCAGCAGCCCCTCGGGGGGAAGCCACTCCTACGAGCAGTACTTC. Its protein product is CASSPSGGSHSYEQYF. The full variable domain, rest sourced from reference TRBV9 and TRBJ2-7, is DSGVTQTPKHLITATGQRVTLRCSPRSGDLSVYWYQQSLDQGLQFLIQYYNGEERAKGNILERFSAQQFPDLHSELNLSSLELGDSALYFCASSPSGGSHSYEQYFGPGTRLTVT.

This chain connects TRBV9 to TRBJ1-2; no clear D. The ends were cut back, 0 bases at V and 8 bases at J, with 11 bases in the middle. The CDR3 contains 13 residues. Germline V gene sequence: CDR1 SGDLS, CDR2 YYNGEE. This CDR3 reads CASSVDPVAGYTF. CDR3 sequence (DNA): TGTGCCAGCAGCGTAGACCCGGTCGCGGGCTACACCTTC.

The rearrangement links TRBV6-6 to TRBJ2-7; TRBD2 agrees at 8 bases. Germline CDR1 is MNHNY and CDR2 is SVGAGI (reference sequence). This CDR3 contains 13 residues. Trimming took 4 bases from V and 2 from J; bases not matched to a gene: 1. In nucleotides, the CDR3 is TGTGCCAGCAGTTTGGGACTAGCCTACGAGCAGTACTTC. It is translated as CASSLGLAYEQYF.

The chain has TRBV21-1 and TRBJ2-3; the table's D gene call, TRBD2, was not cross checked with the DNA. TRBV21-1 is flagged as a pseudogene. The CDR3 extends over 17 amino acids. This chain's CDR3 is CASSKDGGSGEGDTQYF. The CDR3 region has the DNA TGTGCCAGCAGCAAAGATGGGGGTTCAGGGGAGGGAGATACGCAGTATTTT.

This clone was detected only once. V usage is TRBV9 and J usage is TRBJ2-6; D gene ambiguous. The CDR3 is 18 residues long. Germline CDR1 reads SGDLS; CDR2 reads YYNGEE. Trimming stripped 0 bases from V and 1 base from J, with 14 bases between. The CDR3 bases are TGTGCCAGCAGCGTAGCTTCCCGGTCTCGATCTGGGGCCAACGTCCTGACTTTC. Amino acid sequence: CASSVASRSRSGANVLTF.

There are a few counts of this clone. This rearrangement joins TRBV24-1 to TRBJ1-5; D is undetermined. This CDR3 spans 15 amino acids. The germline gives CDR1 KGHDR, CDR2 SFDVKD. Trimming took 5 bases from V and 4 from J, leaving 14 bases between them. CDR3: CATSGVGAGNQPQHF. CDR3 nucleotides: TGTGCCACCAGTGGTGTGGGAGCGGGGAATCAGCCCCAGCATTTT.

The V call is TRBV5-4, the J call TRBJ2-5; the D gene is possibly TRBD1 (5 bases). The CDR3 has 14 residues. Germline V CDR1 and CDR2: SGHNT, YYREEE (reference sequence). Deletions cut 3 bases from V and 7 bases from J, with 16 bases between. CDR3 sequence reads: CASSSPGPLRTQYF. The CDR3 region has the DNA TGTGCCAGCAGCTCCCCAGGGCCCCTGAGGACCCAGTACTTC.

This clone occurred a few times. The V gene is TRBV2, the J gene TRBJ1-1; unclear D gene. The CDR3 is 14 residues long. Trimming left V 5 bases short and J 5 bases short, with 15 bases between. Germline assignment: CDR1 SNHLY and CDR2 FYNNEI. The CDR3 loop reads CASSRSVYGTEAFF. In DNA form, the CDR3 reads TGTGCCAGCAGTCGGAGTGTTTATGGGACTGAAGCTTTCTTT.

The V and J genes are TRBV10-3 and TRBJ2-7; the match to TRBD1 covers 7 bases. This CDR3 comprises 13 residues. V was clipped by 6 bases and J by 7 bases; unmatched bases: 9. The germline CDR1 and CDR2 sequences are ENHRY and SYGVKD. The CDR3 bases are TGTGCCATCAGCCGGGACAGAGCTGGTGAGCAGTACTTC. Its translation is CAISRDRAGEQYF.

This chain connects TRBV29-1 to TRBJ1-1; no clear D gene. The CDR3 sequence is 14 residues long. The germline V gene encodes CDR1 SQVTM and CDR2 ANQGSEA. Trimming took 5 bases from V and 8 from J, leaving 21 bases between them. The CDR3: CSVLDFGPGGEAFF. The CDR3 DNA reads TGCAGCGTTCTGGATTTTGGGCCCGGAGGGGAAGCTTTCTTT.

This chain joins TRBV7-6 and TRBJ2-7; 7 bases agree with TRBD2. With V trimmed by 3 bases and J by 6 bases, 5 bases remained unmatched. The germline CDR1 and CDR2 sequences are SGHVS and FNYEAQ. CDR3 size: 13 residues. In DNA, the CDR3 is TGTGCCAGCAGCTTTGCGGGAGCGGTCGAGCAGTACTTC. Its protein is CASSFAGAVEQYF.

The CDR3 loop is CASSVATGDYEQYF. The DNA for the CDR3 is TGTGCCAGCAGCGTAGCTACAGGGGACTACGAGCAGTACTTC. The chain uses TRBV9 and TRBJ2-7, with 7 bases fitting TRBD1. The CDR3 loop spans 14 amino acids. CDR1 and CDR2 (germline): SGDLS, YYNGEE. Trimming at V came to 0 bases and at J to 3 bases, leaving 3 bases not matched to a gene.